This is a list of T cell receptor beta chains from one sample in a study of long-term antiretroviral therapy in people with HIV. TCRdb's table, derived via immunoSEQ multiplex PCR, lists solely in-frame clones and lacks some. The table records tens of thousands of clones, 90% to 95% of them present only once. This material consisted of unsorted PBMCs, taken 3.7 years after starting antiretroviral therapy. The receptors were gathered from a woman in her fifties or sixties with HIV. The CDR3 runs from the conserved cysteine through the conserved F or W. D genes are given only for firm matches. Rows give clone size only sometimes, using once, few, many, or a class for an expanded clone.

NA,TRBV4-1,TRBJ1-6,NA,TGCGCCAGCAGCCGCCTATATGGCTCGGGAAGCTCCTATAATTCACCCCTCCACTTT,CASSRLYGSGSSYNSPLHF
NA,TRBV5-8,TRBJ1-1,NA,TGTGCCAGCAGCTTGGAGTTTGTGCGGATGAACACTGAAGCTTTCTTT,CASSLEFVRMNTEAFF
NA,TRBV7-8,TRBJ2-2,once,TGTGCCAGCAGCCGCCGGGGGCGTACCGGGGAGCTGTTTTTT,CASSRRGRTGELFF
NA,TRBV11-2,TRBJ1-2,once,TGTGCCAGCAGCTTGATCCGTGGGGGGCCTGGTTATGGCTACACCTTC,CASSLIRGGPGYGYTF
NA,TRBV6-1,TRBJ2-3,NA,TGTGCCAGCAGTGATCCTTACCGGCCTAGCACAGATACGCAGTATTTT,CASSDPYRPSTDTQYF
NA,TRBV5-1,TRBJ2-7,NA,TGCGCCAGCAGCTCCGGGACTGAAGCCTACGAGCAGTACTTC,CASSSGTEAYEQYF
NA,TRBV5-8,TRBJ2-2,once,TGTGCCAGCAATGGTGGATTGAACACCGGGGAGCTGTTTTTT,CASNGGLNTGELFF
NA,TRBV7-9,TRBJ1-4,once,TGTGCCAGCAGGTTATCAAATGAAAAACTGTTTTTT,CASRLSNEKLFF
NA,TRBV4-2,TRBJ2-7,NA,TGTGCCAGCAGCCCTCTTGGGGACACTTCCTACGAGCAGTACTTC,CASSPLGDTSYEQYF
NA,TRBV5-1,TRBJ1-4,NA,TGCGCCAGCAGCTTGGAGGGTGGGGTCGAAAAACTGTTTTTT,CASSLEGGVEKLFF